One sample yielded the 9 T cell receptor beta chains listed below, sequenced in a study of cytomegalovirus exposure and HLA in healthy donors. PCR used 60 Vbeta primers and 13 Jbeta primers. Generated by immunoSEQ multiplex PCR, the TCRdb table keeps only in-frame clones and is missing some. This sample has 150,000 or so clones, with about 79% found just once. Sequenced sample: PBMCs. All receptors come from a female donor in good health and CMV-seronegative.

This rearrangement joins TRBV30 to TRBJ2-1; possible D gene TRBD2, 6 bases. The CDR3 totals 14 residues. Trimming pared 2 bases from V and 9 bases from J, leaving 17 bases between. Germline V gene data show CDR1 as GTSNPN and CDR2 as SVGIG (reference sequence). The CDR3 DNA follows: TGTGCCTGGAGTAGGGCAGGGAGGCGTATTGAGCAGTTCTTC. Translating gives CAWSRAGRRIEQFF.

The table lists this clone with a count of one. This chain connects TRBV5-8 to TRBJ1-3; D gene unclear. The CDR3 spans 15 residues. V was trimmed by 5 bases and J by 1 base, leaving 13 bases between them. Germline assignment: CDR1 SGHTS and CDR2 YDEGEE. The CDR3 DNA is TGTGCCAGCAGGCGGGCCTTCAGTTCTGGAAACACCATATATTTT. Translated: CASRRAFSSGNTIYF.

V is TRBV18 and J is TRBJ1-3; 9 bases align to TRBD1. Losses at the gene ends were 6 bases for V and 4 bases for J; bases not matched to a gene: 10. In germline, CDR1 is KGHSH, CDR2 LQKENI. The CDR3 covers 16 residues. The CDR3 DNA reads TGTGCCAGCTCGCCTCTCTCCGGGACAGGGGGAAACACCATATATTTT. Encoded protein: CASSPLSGTGGNTIYF.

The chain links TRBV9 to TRBJ2-3, with 7 bases that match TRBD2. The length of the CDR3 is 16 residues. Germline assignment: CDR1 SGDLS and CDR2 YYNGEE. V lost 3 bases, J lost 2 bases, and 9 bases stayed unmatched. The CDR3 nucleotides are TGTGCCAGCAGCGAGACTAGCTCACTAAACACAGATACGCAGTATTTT. It codes for CASSETSSLNTDTQYF.

This CDR3 reads CASSSTLKMSQHF. The CDR3 DNA sequence: TGTGCCAGCAGCTCGACTCTCAAGATGTCCCAGCATTTT. The J gene is TRBJ1-5, the V gene TRBV7-2, with D uncertain. Germline V gene data show CDR1 as SGHTA and CDR2 as FQGNSA. The ends were cut back, 4 bases at V and 11 bases at J, with 15 bases in the middle. The CDR3 is 13 amino acids.

This clone was detected only a few times. The V and J genes are TRBV5-4 and TRBJ2-3; TRBD2 agrees at 9 bases. The CDR3 spans 16 residues. With 0 bases clipped from V and 2 bases from J, the junction kept 4 bases outside the gene matches. Germline V gene sequence: CDR1 SGHNT, CDR2 YYREEE (reference sequence). This CDR3 reads CASSLAAGGLTDTQYF. In DNA form, the CDR3 reads TGTGCCAGCAGCTTGGCAGCGGGGGGCCTCACAGATACGCAGTATTTT.

This clone is judged medium-sized. This rearrangement joins TRBV4-3 to TRBJ2-7, with TRBD2 matching 12 bases. The CDR3 loop spans 15 amino acids. Trimming removed 3 bases from V and 5 bases from J; junction bases left unmatched: 5. The germline CDR1 and CDR2 sequences are LGHNA and YSLEER. CDR3 region: CASSQASGGADEQYF. The CDR3, as DNA: TGCGCCAGCAGCCAGGCTAGCGGGGGGGCCGACGAGCAGTACTTC.

This clone was found a few times. V and J are TRBV5-1 and TRBJ1-2; a possible D gene is TRBD1 (6 bases). Deletions cut 0 bases from V and 0 bases from J, with 6 bases between. The germline V gene encodes CDR1 SGHRS and CDR2 YFSETQ. The CDR3 has 14 residues. The CDR3: CASSLGQANYGYTF. In nucleotides, the CDR3 is TGCGCCAGCAGCTTGGGACAGGCTAACTATGGCTACACCTTC.

The chain links TRBV13 to TRBJ2-3, with 9 bases fitting TRBD1. V was clipped by 1 base and J by 4 bases; unmatched bases: 9. Germline V gene lookup returns CDR1 PRHDT and CDR2 FYEKMQ (reference sequence). This CDR3 has 17 amino acids. In DNA form, the CDR3 reads TGTGCCAGCAGCTTAGTATCGGGACAGGGAATTCCAGATACGCAGTATTTT. This codes for CASSLVSGQGIPDTQYF. The full variable domain, with the rest looked up from reference TRBV13 and TRBJ2-3, is AAGVIQSPRHLIKEKRETATLKCYPIPRHDTVYWYQQGPGQDPQFLISFYEKMQSDKGSIPDRFSAQQFSDYHSELNMSSLELGDSALYFCASSLVSGQGIPDTQYFGPGTRLTVL.